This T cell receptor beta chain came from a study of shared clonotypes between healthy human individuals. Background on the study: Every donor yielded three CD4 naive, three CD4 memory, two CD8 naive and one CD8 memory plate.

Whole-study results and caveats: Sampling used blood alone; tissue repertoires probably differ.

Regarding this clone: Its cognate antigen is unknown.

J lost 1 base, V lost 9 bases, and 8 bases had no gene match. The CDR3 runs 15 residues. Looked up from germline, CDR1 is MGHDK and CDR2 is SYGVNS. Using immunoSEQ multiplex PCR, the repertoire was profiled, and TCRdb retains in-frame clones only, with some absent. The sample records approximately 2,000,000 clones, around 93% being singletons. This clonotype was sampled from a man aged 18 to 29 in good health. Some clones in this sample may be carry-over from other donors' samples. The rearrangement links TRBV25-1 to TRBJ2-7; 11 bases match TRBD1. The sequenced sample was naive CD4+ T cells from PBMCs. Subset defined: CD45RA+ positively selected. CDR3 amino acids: CASSAGTGGSYEQYF. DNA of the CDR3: TGTGCCAGTTCAGCCGGGACAGGGGGTTCCTACGAGCAGTACTTC.